This T cell receptor beta chain was documented in a study of T-cell memory formation after mild COVID-19. Study results and caveats: Pre-infection memory carried some responding clones, suggesting that cross-reactive memory joined.

The CDR3 totals 14 residues. Germline assignment: CDR1 SGDLS and CDR2 YYNGEE. V was pared by 6 bases and J by 6 bases, with 18 bases between. Employing constant-segment primers, 5'RACE generated TCR alpha and TCR beta cDNA libraries bearing sample barcodes and UMIs. TCRdb passed the 5' RACE reads through MiXCR, listing each CDR3 protein once. The profile shows 450,000 to 650,000 distinct CDR3 sequences, roughly 22% of them singletons. Only a few counts were recorded for this clonotype. Its target is not known. The receptor's source is an adult woman who had mild COVID-19 (a few samples of this study predate the infection). Cell type and time point are not known. Sequenced input: PBMCs or a T cell subset sorted from them (not recorded which). The chain has TRBV9 and TRBJ1-2; D perhaps matches TRBD1 (6 bases). CDR3 bases: TGTGCCAGCACCCCCTCCGGGGGCGTAAATGGCTACACCTTC. Amino acid sequence: CASTPSGGVNGYTF.